The source of this T cell receptor (beta chain) is a study of T cell repertoires in cytomegalovirus infection. Study-level background: Public TCR beta signatures provided an indication of both CMV infection and a matching HLA type. Broader study findings: CMV-specific HLA-C-restricted TCR beta clonotypes dominated the ex vivo response. The study identified carriers of CMV plus the relevant HLA from cumulative public TCR beta family frequency.

This clonotype was seen repeatedly, ten times or more. Its antigen remains unidentified. The CDR3 covers 14 residues. The germline V gene encodes CDR1 SQVTM and CDR2 ANQGSEA. J lost 3 bases, V lost 4 bases, and 8 bases had no gene match. TCRdb re-derived calls from the reads in MiXCR, one entry per CDR3 protein. The sample contains 250,000 to 300,000 distinct CDR3 sequences, roughly 10% of which appear only once. Sequenced input: PBMCs. The clonotype comes from a human donor in good health (CMV status not recorded). Some clones in this sample may be carry-over from other donors' samples. This chain links TRBV29-1 with TRBJ1-2, with 7 bases lining up with TRBD1. DNA of the CDR3: TGCAGCGTTGGTCCAGGGGGTACGCACTATGGCTACACCTTC. Translation: CSVGPGGTHYGYTF.